This T cell receptor (beta chain) was found in a study of T cells in Graves' hyperthyroidism and ophthalmopathy. Study-level results: Stable hyperthyroidism and ophthalmopathy were separated using 13 V-J signatures.

Amplified TCR beta CDR3 regions derived from RNA transcripts. Primed by the HTBI set, a first-round RT-PCR was run on the TCR CDR3. TCRdb processed the multiplex PCR reads anew with MiXCR; each CDR3 protein has one entry. In the table there are around 760,000 distinct CDR3 sequences, 35% of which are singletons. The CDR3 length is 15 residues. This clonotype appeared a few times. Antigen unknown. This TCR was sampled from a woman aged 35 to 49 with Graves' hyperthyroidism. The chain combines TRBV5-2 with TRBJ2-5; TRBD1, the table's D call, was not compared with the DNA. TRBV5-2 is shown as a pseudogene. The specimen sequenced was blood. The CDR3 loop is CASNTRETGGETQYF. The CDR3 DNA is TGTGCCAGCAACACCAGGGAAACAGGGGGAGAGACCCAGTACTTC.